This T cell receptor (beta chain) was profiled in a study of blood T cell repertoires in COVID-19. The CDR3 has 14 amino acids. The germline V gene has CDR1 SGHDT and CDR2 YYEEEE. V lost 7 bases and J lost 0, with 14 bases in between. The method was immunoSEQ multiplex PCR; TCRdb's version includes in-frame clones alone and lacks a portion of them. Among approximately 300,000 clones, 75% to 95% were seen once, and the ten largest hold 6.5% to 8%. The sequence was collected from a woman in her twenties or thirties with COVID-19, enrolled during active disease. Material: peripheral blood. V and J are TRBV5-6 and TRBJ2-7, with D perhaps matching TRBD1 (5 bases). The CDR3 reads CASGQGRSSYEQYF. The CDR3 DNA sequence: TGTGCCAGCGGACAAGGACGGAGCTCCTACGAGCAGTACTTC. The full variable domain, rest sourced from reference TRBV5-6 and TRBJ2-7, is DAGVTQSPTHLIKTRGQQVTLRCSPKSGHDTVSWYQQALGQGPQFIFQYYEEEERQRGNFPDRFSGHQFPNYSSELNVNALLLGDSALYLCASGQGRSSYEQYFGPGTRLTVT.